Following are 21 T cell receptor beta chains from one sample sequenced in a study of T cells after yellow fever vaccination. TCRdb recomputed calls from the 5' RACE reads with MiXCR, one row per CDR3 protein. In the table there are about 330,000 distinct CDR3 sequences, around 6.8% of which are singletons. This specimen was PBMCs, taken about 49 days after the first yellow fever vaccination. The receptors were gathered from a young man who received the YFV17D yellow fever vaccine.

A remark on this clonotype: A much larger clone lies one base from this, so it may be a read error. The genes are TRBV29-1 and TRBJ2-7; TRBD1 might be the D (5 bases). V lost 5 bases and J 3 bases, leaving 17 bases between the germline ends. This CDR3 comprises 14 residues. Germline V gene lookup returns CDR1 SQVTM and CDR2 ANQGSEA. Here the CDR3 reads CSVSRAQGDYEQYF. CDR3 DNA: TGCAGCGTTTCCCGGGCTCAAGGGGACTACGAGCAGTACTTC.

This clonotype was counted at least ten times. V usage is TRBV5-1 and J usage is TRBJ2-6, with D hard to call. V lost 2 bases and J lost 0, with 9 bases in between. This CDR3 contains 16 residues. Germline CDR1 is SGHRS and CDR2 is YFSETQ. In nucleotides, the CDR3 is TGCGCCAGCAGCTTCACGTCCAGCTCTGGGGCCAACGTCCTGACTTTC. Its protein is CASSFTSSSGANVLTF.

In its sample, this clonotype was seen many times. The chain employs TRBV18 and TRBJ1-1; no reliable D call. V was shortened by 9 bases and J by 0 bases, with 17 bases between the two germline ends. The CDR3 consists of 15 residues. The germline gives CDR1 KGHSH, CDR2 LQKENI. The CDR3 is CASSEGAGMNTEAFF. CDR3 DNA sequence: TGTGCCAGTAGTGAAGGCGCGGGTATGAACACTGAAGCTTTCTTT. The complete variable domain, with remaining parts taken from reference TRBV18 and TRBJ1-1, reads NAGVMQNPRHLVRRRGQEARLRCSPMKGHSHVYWYRQLPEEGLKFMVYLQKENIIDESGMPKERFSAEFPKEGPSILRIQQVVRGDSAAYFCASSEGAGMNTEAFFGQGTRLTVV.

The genes are TRBV7-2 and TRBJ2-3; tentative D call: TRBD2 (6 bases). CDR3 length: 14 amino acids. Germline assignment: CDR1 SGHTA and CDR2 FQGNSA. The V gene lost 2 bases and the J gene lost 5 bases, with 11 bases spanning the gap. The chain's CDR3 is CASSLIGRIDTQYF. CDR3 DNA sequence: TGTGCCAGCAGCTTAATAGGGAGGATAGATACGCAGTATTTT.

This clonotype was seen a handful of times. The CDR3 region has the DNA TGTGCCAGCAGCCCCCTACGGGGGCTGGGACAAGAGACCCAGTACTTC. It is translated as CASSPLRGLGQETQYF. The chain is built from TRBV14 and TRBJ2-5, with D perhaps TRBD1 or TRBD2 (6 bases each). CDR1 and CDR2 from the germline V gene are SGHDN and FVKESK. There are 16 residues in the CDR3. V was pared by 4 bases and J by 2 bases, with 17 bases between.

J is TRBJ2-5 and V is TRBV7-7; no reliable D call. Germline assignment: CDR1 SSHAT and CDR2 FNYEAQ (reference sequence). Trimming left V 1 base short and J 4 bases short, with 10 bases between. This CDR3 has 14 amino acids. CDR3 loop: CASSLGSMGETQYF. The CDR3 nucleotides are TGTGCCAGCAGCTTAGGGTCCATGGGAGAGACCCAGTACTTC.

V usage is TRBV7-2 and J usage is TRBJ1-6, with 8 bases matching TRBD1. The CDR3 contains 16 residues. Trimming cost V 4 bases and J 4 bases; bases outside gene matches: 6. Germline V lookup: CDR1 SGHTA, CDR2 FQGNSA. CDR3 region: CASSSQGAIYNSPLHF. CDR3 sequence (DNA): TGTGCCAGCAGCTCGCAGGGGGCTATTTATAATTCACCCCTCCACTTT.

The chain links TRBV27 to TRBJ1-1, with D hard to call. Germline CDR1 reads MNHEY; CDR2 reads SMNVEV (reference sequence). The CDR3 runs to 11 residues. The germline V and J ends were trimmed by 7 bases and 4 bases, with 7 bases remaining between them. CDR3 sequence: CASTFGTEAFF. The CDR3 nucleotides are TGTGCCAGCACCTTCGGCACTGAAGCTTTCTTT.

This clonotype occurred a few times. The chain carries TRBV5-4 and TRBJ1-4; no reliable D call. V was pared by 5 bases and J by 5 bases, with 10 bases between. The CDR3 totals 13 residues. CDR1 is SGHNT, CDR2 YYREEE, per germline (reference sequence). CDR3 DNA sequence: TGTGCCAGCAGGGTGGACCGAAATGAAAAACTGTTTTTT. It encodes CASRVDRNEKLFF.

CDR3 sequence (DNA): TGTGCCAGCAGCTTAGTGTGGGGGGGCGGGTCAGATACGCAGTATTTT. Translation: CASSLVWGGGSDTQYF. The chain couples TRBV7-2 to TRBJ2-3; TRBD2 is a possible D gene (7 bases). The CDR3 is 16 amino acids. V gave up 1 base and J gave up 4 bases, with 15 bases separating them. CDR1 and CDR2 (germline): SGHTA, FQGNSA.

This clonotype appeared a few times. The rearrangement joins TRBV4-2 to TRBJ2-2; no definite D call. Trimming took 0 bases from V and 7 from J, leaving 9 bases between them. This CDR3 region has 14 residues. Germline CDR1 LGHNA, CDR2 YNFKEQ. This CDR3 reads CASSQDPGYGELFF. Here the CDR3 DNA reads TGTGCCAGCAGCCAAGACCCAGGTTACGGGGAGCTGTTTTTT.

There are many counts of this clonotype. The genes are TRBV29-1 and TRBJ2-4, with D possibly called TRBD1 or TRBD2 (6 bases each). Germline lookup yields CDR1 SQVTM and CDR2 ANQGSEA. Trimming stripped 0 bases from V and 16 bases from J, with 19 bases between. The CDR3 totals 13 residues. The CDR3 bases are TGCAGCGTTGAAGATCCTTCCGGGGGCGCAAGTTACTTC. Translation: CSVEDPSGGASYF. Together with reference TRBV29-1 and TRBJ2-4, the CDR3 gives the full variable domain: SAVISQKPSRDICQRGTSLTIQCQVDSQVTMMFWYRQQPGQSLTLIATANQGSEATYESGFVIDKFPISRPNLTFSTLTVSNMSPEDSSIYLCSVEDPSGGASYFGAGTRLSVL.

The DNA of the CDR3 is TGTGCCACCAGTGATCACTCCGGGACTAGCGGATACAATGAGCAGTTCTTC. Amino acid sequence: CATSDHSGTSGYNEQFF. The chain has TRBV24-1 and TRBJ2-1; 11 nucleotides line up with TRBD2. Germline V gene sequence: CDR1 KGHDR, CDR2 SFDVKD. V shed 3 bases and J 4 bases; nucleotides not matched to a gene: 7. The CDR3 has 17 residues.

The chain carries TRBV5-1 and TRBJ2-3; 11 bases line up with TRBD2. This CDR3 has 18 amino acids. Trimming removed 0 bases from V and 2 bases from J; junction bases left unmatched: 8. CDR1 and CDR2 from the germline V gene are SGHRS and YFSETQ. The CDR3 DNA is TGCGCCAGCAGCTTGGCTGTACTAGCGGGGGCCGACACAGATACGCAGTATTTT. Translating gives CASSLAVLAGADTDTQYF.

This clonotype appeared many times. This chain joins TRBV20-1 and TRBJ1-5, with D possibly TRBD1 on 5 matching bases. Trimming took 6 bases from V and 0 from J, leaving 12 bases between them. The germline V gene has CDR1 DFQATT and CDR2 SNEGSKA (reference sequence). This CDR3 has 14 residues. CDR3 DNA: TGCAGTGCCCCGGGGGATTATAGCAATCAGCCCCAGCATTTT. This translates into CSAPGDYSNQPQHF.

CDR3 DNA sequence: TGCAGCGTAGACCGGGACACTGAAGCTTTCTTT. This gives the protein CSVDRDTEAFF. This chain links TRBV29-1 with TRBJ1-1, with no clear D. The CDR3 sequence is 11 residues long. V was cut by 6 bases and J by 3 bases, with 8 bases left in between. Germline V gives CDR1 SQVTM, CDR2 ANQGSEA.

J is TRBJ1-6 and V is TRBV29-1; D is unclear. V lost 2 bases and J lost 7, with 12 bases in between. Germline V lookup: CDR1 SQVTM, CDR2 ANQGSEA. The CDR3 loop spans 14 amino acids. The DNA of the CDR3 is TGCAGCGTTGAACCGCTAAGCGTCAATTCACCCCTCCACTTT. Protein: CSVEPLSVNSPLHF.

At least ten counts were recorded for this clonotype. The chain has TRBV5-5 and TRBJ1-2, with TRBD1 matching over 7 bases. Germline CDR1 and CDR2: SGHKS and YYEKEE (reference sequence). The trim removed 4 bases at V and 3 bases at J, leaving 9 bases unmatched. The CDR3 totals 15 residues. CDR3 coding DNA: TGTGCCAGCAGCCTCAACGGACAGGCTTACTATGGCTACACCTTC. This codes for CASSLNGQAYYGYTF.

The chain employs TRBV7-3 and TRBJ2-1, with a weak D call TRBD2 (6 bases). In germline, CDR1 is SGHTA, CDR2 FQGTGA. V lost 0 bases and J lost 8, with 11 bases in between. This CDR3 has 14 residues. This CDR3 is CASSLTWGGDEQFF. CDR3 bases: TGTGCCAGCAGCTTAACTTGGGGAGGCGATGAGCAGTTCTTC.

This clonotype was counted ten times or more. J is TRBJ2-3 and V is TRBV2; unclear D gene. V was shortened by 8 bases and J by 2 bases, with 11 bases between the two germline ends. Germline values: CDR1 SNHLY, CDR2 FYNNEI. This CDR3 region has 13 residues. The CDR3 DNA reads TGTGCCAGCGCGGCAGAAGACACAGATACGCAGTATTTT. Protein sequence: CASAAEDTDTQYF.

V usage is TRBV27 and J usage is TRBJ2-6, with D maybe TRBD2 (5 bases). V shed 6 bases and J shed 4 bases, with 13 bases lying between them. Germline V gene lookup returns CDR1 MNHEY and CDR2 SMNVEV (reference sequence). CDR3 length: 15 residues. The CDR3 reads CASSRGQVGANVLTF. The DNA for the CDR3 is TGTGCCAGCAGCCGCGGGCAGGTCGGGGCCAACGTCCTGACTTTC.